The 10 T cell receptor beta chains in this list originate from one sample, sequenced in a study of T cell responses to AZD1222 COVID-19 vaccine. Some clones are missing from TCRdb's copy, which holds only in-frame ones; the method was immunoSEQ multiplex PCR. The repertoire holds about 200,000 clones, with around 90% as singletons. The specimen comprised peripheral blood, sampled 28 days after the second dose of the MenACWY control vaccine. The receptors stem from an adult who received the MenACWY meningococcal vaccine as a control.

The chain has TRBV28 and TRBJ1-3, with D possibly being TRBD1 (6 bases). This CDR3 is 14 amino acids long. V lost 5 bases and J 3 bases, leaving 11 bases between the germline ends. CDR1 is MDHEN and CDR2 is SYDVKM in the germline V gene. CDR3 loop: CASSRGGIGNTIYF. The CDR3 nucleotides read TGTGCCAGCAGTCGAGGGGGTATTGGAAACACCATATATTTT.

The chain carries TRBV7-3 and TRBJ2-7; 9 bases line up with TRBD1. Germline V gene data show CDR1 as SGHTA and CDR2 as FQGTGA. The CDR3 consists of 14 residues. The V gene end was trimmed by 5 bases and the J gene end by 7 bases; junction bases not matched to a gene: 9. CDR3 nucleotide sequence: TGTGCCAGCAGCCCGGGACAGGGTCCGTGGGAGCAGTACTTC. Translation gives CASSPGQGPWEQYF.

The chain has TRBV28 and TRBJ1-2; TRBD1 matches at 7 bases. The germline CDR1 and CDR2 sequences are MDHEN and SYDVKM. The J segment lost 2 bases and the V segment lost 3 bases, leaving 12 bases of the junction unmatched. This CDR3 comprises 17 residues. The CDR3, as DNA: TGTGCCAGCAGTTTGAGACAGGGCGGCCGAGGAAACTATGGCTACACCTTC. Protein: CASSLRQGGRGNYGYTF.

The V gene is TRBV28, the J gene TRBJ1-5; D may be TRBD1 (5 bases). Trimming took 2 bases from V and 11 from J, leaving 19 bases between them. The CDR3 consists of 15 residues. CDR1 and CDR2 (germline): MDHEN, SYDVKM. CDR3 bases: TGTGCCAGCAGTTTAGGGCAGGGCCCGGGGAGGTCCCAGCATTTT. This gives the protein CASSLGQGPGRSQHF.

This chain links TRBV2 with TRBJ2-1; D is perhaps TRBD1 (6 bases). V lost 5 bases and J lost 14, with 19 bases in between. The CDR3 contains 13 residues. Looked up from germline, CDR1 is SNHLY and CDR2 is FYNNEI. DNA of the CDR3: TGTGCCAGCAGTTTCAGACAGGAAGGAAGCGAGTTCTTC. This gives the protein CASSFRQEGSEFF.

V usage is TRBV10-3 and J usage is TRBJ2-2; D is uncertain. The germline V and J ends were trimmed by 11 bases and 0 bases, with 16 bases remaining between them. CDR1 is ENHRY, CDR2 SYGVKD, per germline. There are 15 residues in the CDR3. DNA for the CDR3: TGTGCCGCAACCTGGGCAGGCGCGAACACCGGGGAGCTGTTTTTT. Translated: CAATWAGANTGELFF.

The chain employs TRBV5-3 and TRBJ2-7; D gene ambiguous. TRBV5-3 has ORF status, its function being uncertain. This CDR3 spans 11 amino acids. The V gene lost 4 bases and the J gene lost 2 bases, with 4 bases spanning the gap. CDR3 region: CARSLTYEQYF. The CDR3 bases are TGTGCCAGAAGCCTCACCTACGAGCAGTACTTC.

This chain uses TRBV19 with TRBJ2-3, with 8 bases aligning to TRBD1. Trimming removed 5 bases from V and 1 base from J; junction bases left unmatched: 8. This CDR3 region has 16 residues. Per the germline V gene, CDR1 is LNHDA and CDR2 is SQIVND (reference sequence). CDR3 coding DNA: TGTGCCAGTAGTGTAAAGGACAGGGTTGGCACAGATACGCAGTATTTT. Its protein product is CASSVKDRVGTDTQYF.

This clone was counted a single time. The V gene is TRBV4-3, the J gene TRBJ1-4; a weak D match, TRBD1 (5 bases). CDR3 length: 15 residues. V was trimmed by 3 bases and J by 6 bases, leaving 14 bases between them. Germline CDR1 reads LGHNA; CDR2 reads YSLEER. CDR3 amino acids: CASSQGGVGDEKLFF. CDR3 coding DNA: TGCGCCAGCAGCCAGGGGGGAGTTGGAGATGAAAAACTGTTTTTT.

The V call is TRBV6-1, the J call TRBJ1-2, with D tentatively TRBD1 (5 bases). CDR3 length equals 14 residues. The V gene lost 1 base and the J gene lost 5 bases, with 11 bases spanning the gap. CDR1 MNHNS and CDR2 SASEGT come from the germline V gene. The CDR3, as DNA: TGTGCCAGCAGTGAAGAGATGGGGGGATATGGCTACACCTTC. Encoded protein: CASSEEMGGYGYTF.